This is a list of T cell receptor beta chains from one sample in a study of cytomegalovirus exposure and HLA in healthy donors. Libraries were prepared by immunoSEQ multiplex PCR; TCRdb keeps only in-frame clonotypes and omits some of them. The repertoire holds some 170,000 clones, with around 86% as singletons. The sample taken for sequencing was PBMCs. The receptors derive from a man between 18 and 29 years old in good health and CMV-seropositive. CDR3s include the opening cysteine and the closing phenylalanine or tryptophan. A D gene is named only where the DNA matches it firmly. Only some rows state a clone size, as once, few, many or a class for expanded clones.

v_gene	abundance	j_gene	d_gene	CDR3aa	CDR3nt
TRBV4-2	-	TRBJ2-6	-	CASSQSGSGANVLTF	TGTGCCAGCAGCCAGAGTGGCTCTGGGGCCAACGTCCTGACTTTC
TRBV11-2	-	TRBJ1-1	-	CASSLGTVNTEAFF	TGTGCCAGCAGCTTAGGGACAGTGAACACTGAAGCTTTCTTT
TRBV6-1	-	TRBJ2-6	-	CASERISGANVLTF	TGTGCCAGTGAGAGGATCTCTGGGGCCAACGTCCTGACTTTC
TRBV27	-	TRBJ1-5	-	CASSQRGSYQPQHF	TGTGCCAGCAGCCAACGGGGGTCGTACCAGCCCCAGCATTTT
TRBV19	-	TRBJ2-7	-	CASSIVGSYEQYF	TGTGCCAGTAGTATAGTTGGCAGTTACGAGCAGTACTTC
TRBV6-4	once	TRBJ1-3	TRBD1	CASSPMGQGSGNTIYF	TGTGCCAGCAGTCCTATGGGACAGGGCTCTGGAAACACCATATATTTT
TRBV7-8	-	TRBJ2-7	TRBD1	CASSQGTGGSYEQYF	TGTGCCAGCAGCCAGGGGACAGGGGGGTCGTACGAGCAGTACTTC
TRBV28	-	TRBJ1-2	TRBD1	CASSQGTATNYGYTF	TGTGCCAGCAGTCAAGGGACAGCTACTAACTATGGCTACACCTTC
TRBV15	-	TRBJ1-2	-	CATRPTGSYGYTF	TGTGCCACCAGGCCGACAGGATCCTATGGCTACACCTTC
TRBV29-1	-	TRBJ2-3	TRBD1	CSVDQGVTDTQYF	TGCAGCGTTGATCAGGGGGTCACAGATACGCAGTATTTT
TRBV9	-	TRBJ2-7	-	CASSRDGGLEQYF	TGTGCCAGCAGCCGGGACGGGGGGCTCGAGCAGTACTTC
TRBV4-3	-	TRBJ1-1	TRBD1	CASSQEQTGFRAFF	TGCGCCAGCAGCCAAGAGCAGACAGGGTTTAGGGCTTTCTTT
TRBV5-1	-	TRBJ2-1	TRBD1	CASSPGQVHEQFF	TGCGCCAGCAGCCCCGGACAGGTACATGAGCAGTTCTTC
TRBV18	-	TRBJ1-1	TRBD1	CASSPNWDRGRDEAFF	TGTGCCAGCTCACCAAACTGGGACAGGGGGCGGGATGAAGCTTTCTTT
TRBV19	once	TRBJ2-6	-	CASTRTGANVLTF	TGTGCCAGTACTAGGACTGGGGCCAACGTCCTGACTTTC
TRBV2	once	TRBJ1-2	-	CASSETVGGYTF	TGTGCCAGCAGTGAGACGGTCGGGGGCTACACCTTC
TRBV30	few	TRBJ1-2	-	CAWSPQGRGSSYGYTF	TGTGCCTGGAGTCCACAAGGGCGGGGGAGTAGCTATGGCTACACCTTC
TRBV6-1	-	TRBJ2-7	TRBD2	CASNGGVWREQYF	TGTGCCAGCAATGGGGGGGTTTGGCGCGAGCAGTACTTC
TRBV7-8	-	TRBJ1-5	-	CASSLQGGNQPQHF	TGTGCCAGCAGCTTACAGGGTGGCAATCAGCCCCAGCATTTT
TRBV5-6	-	TRBJ1-2	TRBD1	CASSARYRGRDYGYTF	TGTGCCAGCAGCGCTCGATACAGGGGGCGCGACTATGGCTACACCTTC
TRBV19	-	TRBJ2-7	-	CASRPASSASSSSSYEQYF	TGTGCCAGTAGGCCGGCTAGTTCAGCCAGCTCCTCTAGCTCCTACGAGCAGTACTTC
TRBV5-1	-	TRBJ2-6	-	CASSRAWGGDNVLTF	TGCGCCAGCAGCCGGGCGTGGGGGGGCGACAACGTCCTGACTTTC
TRBV6-6	-	TRBJ2-1	TRBD2	CAAGVRGEQFF	TGTGCCGCGGGGGTACGGGGTGAGCAGTTCTTC
TRBV29-1	-	TRBJ2-5	-	CSVGTARETQYF	TGCAGCGTTGGGACAGCTCGGGAGACCCAGTACTTC
TRBV30	-	TRBJ1-3	-	CAWSVPNQGSGNTIYF	TGTGCCTGGAGTGTACCGAATCAGGGATCTGGAAACACCATATATTTT
TRBV19	-	TRBJ2-1	TRBD1	CATQGARNEQFF	TGTGCCACCCAGGGGGCGCGGAATGAGCAGTTCTTC
TRBV4-3	few	TRBJ2-3	-	CASSPRAGRSDTQYF	TGCGCCAGCAGCCCTCGAGCGGGCAGGTCAGATACGCAGTATTTT
TRBV7-2	-	TRBJ2-5	-	CASSPKVVRAGGETQYF	TGTGCCAGCAGCCCGAAGGTGGTTCGCGCAGGGGGGGAGACCCAGTACTTC